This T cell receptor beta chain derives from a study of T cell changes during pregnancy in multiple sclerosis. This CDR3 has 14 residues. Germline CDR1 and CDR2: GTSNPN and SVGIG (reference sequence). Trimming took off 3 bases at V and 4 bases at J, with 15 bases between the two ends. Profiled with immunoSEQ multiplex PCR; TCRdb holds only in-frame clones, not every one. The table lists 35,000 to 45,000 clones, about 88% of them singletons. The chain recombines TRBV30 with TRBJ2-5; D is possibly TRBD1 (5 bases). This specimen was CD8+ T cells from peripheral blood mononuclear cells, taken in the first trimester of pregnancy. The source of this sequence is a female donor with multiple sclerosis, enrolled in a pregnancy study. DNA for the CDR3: TGTGCCTGGAGCCCCGTGCAGGGTGGAGAGACCCAGTACTTC. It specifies CAWSPVQGGETQYF.